The clone carrying this TCR beta chain appeared a few times. Its antigen is as yet unknown. Treatment noted: roughly 10-day PBMC culture with coronavirus spike peptide pools or control peptides (ViraFEST assay). Half of the medium was exchanged for fresh IL-2 medium, first on day 3 and then on day 7. The sample comes from a study of vaccination and CD4 T cells after COVID-19. Study summary: The cells in question were stimulated using overlapping spike peptides derived from SARS-CoV-2, HCoV-NL63, HCoV-OC43 and HCoV-229E. Study results and caveats: Convalescent patients gained a median approximately 89% of their reactive clones only post-vaccination. Early timepoints after natural infection were not analyzed in these convalescent patients.

Germline assignment: CDR1 MNHEY and CDR2 SVGAGI. V was pared by 2 bases and J by 5 bases, with 5 bases of the junction left unmatched. CDR3 length: 14 amino acids. Sequence data for DNA of cultured CD4+ T cells were generated by the Oncomine TCR Beta short-read assay. TCRdb ran MiXCR on the PCR reads and lists one entry per CDR3 protein. In the table there are approximately 15,000 distinct CDR3 sequences, approximately 26% of which are singletons. The origin of this receptor is a human donor with COVID-19. Specimen: cultured CD4+ T cells from blood. V gene TRBV6-5 combines with J gene TRBJ2-7; 8 bases fit TRBD1. The DNA for the CDR3 is TGTGCCAGCAGTTACAACGGACAGGGAAACGAGCAGTACTTC. Translating it yields CASSYNGQGNEQYF.